Below are 31 T cell receptor beta chains sequenced from a single sample in a study of response to subunit inactivated influenza vaccine. Via MiXCR, TCRdb re-called the RT-PCR reads, giving one row per CDR3 protein. The sample includes a few hundred thousand distinct CDR3 sequences, approximately 11% of them seen just once. This specimen was PBMCs from blood, taken roughly 47 days after vaccination. The receptors were sampled from a man aged 50 to 59 who received an inactivated influenza vaccine.

The chain joins TRBV20-1 to TRBJ2-1; no clear D. This CDR3 region has 12 residues. Trimming took 5 bases from V and 8 from J, leaving 13 bases between them. Germline V gene sequence: CDR1 DFQATT, CDR2 SNEGSKA (reference sequence). The CDR3, as DNA: TGCAGTGCTGAGAACTCACGGGATGAGCAGTTCTTC. Translated, it gives CSAENSRDEQFF.

The table lists this clonotype with many counts. The J gene is TRBJ2-5, the V gene TRBV20-1; D is tentatively TRBD1 or TRBD2 (6 bases each). The CDR3 is made up of 14 amino acids. CDR1 and CDR2 from the germline V gene are DFQATT and SNEGSKA (reference sequence). V was pared by 6 bases and J by 5 bases, with 19 bases between. CDR3 DNA: TGCAGTGCGAGAATTAGGGGGGCCTTTGAGACCCAGTACTTC. Its protein is CSARIRGAFETQYF.

This sequence joins TRBV20-1 and TRBJ2-7; weak D call: TRBD1 (6 bases). Trimming stripped 2 bases from V and 1 base from J, with 15 bases between. Per germline, CDR1 DFQATT and CDR2 SNEGSKA (reference sequence). The CDR3 runs 15 residues. CDR3 DNA: TGCAGTGCTAGACAACAGGGAGAGGGATCCTACGAGCAGTACTTC. It translates to CSARQQGEGSYEQYF.

This clonotype turned up a few times. The rearrangement uses TRBV7-3 and TRBJ2-1; maybe TRBD1 (5 bases). This CDR3 spans 13 amino acids. Between the trimmed V and J ends, which lost 4 bases and 7 bases, there was a span of 11 bases. CDR1 and CDR2 from the germline V gene are SGHTA and FQGTGA. Here the CDR3 reads CASSSIDSNEQFF. The CDR3 nucleotides read TGTGCCAGCAGCTCAATAGACAGTAATGAGCAGTTCTTC.

This clonotype has more than one count but fewer than ten. This sequence joins TRBV7-2 and TRBJ2-2; D call uncertain. V was pared by 1 base and J by 8 bases, with 14 bases between. CDR1 SGHTA and CDR2 FQGNSA come from the germline V gene. The CDR3 totals 15 residues. This CDR3 reads CASSLERQRRGELFF. In DNA form, the CDR3 reads TGTGCCAGCAGCTTAGAGAGGCAGAGGCGGGGGGAGCTGTTTTTT.

The CDR3 region has the DNA TGTGCCAGCAGCTTACGCCAGGTTGGCGAGCAGTACTTC. Amino acids: CASSLRQVGEQYF. The V and J genes are TRBV7-2 and TRBJ2-7; no firm D call. This CDR3 is built from 13 residues. V gave up 2 bases and J gave up 6 bases, with 11 bases separating them. From germline, CDR1 is SGHTA and CDR2 FQGNSA. Full variable domain (rest looked up from reference TRBV7-2 and TRBJ2-7): GAGVSQSPSNKVTEKGKDVELRCDPISGHTALYWYRQSLGQGLEFLIYFQGNSAPDKSGLPSDRFSAERTGGSVSTLTIQRTQQEDSAVYLCASSLRQVGEQYFGPGTRLTVT.

This clonotype has more than one count but fewer than ten. The J gene is TRBJ2-4, the V gene TRBV6-1; D possibly corresponds to TRBD2 (6 bases). Germline CDR1 MNHNS, CDR2 SASEGT. The CDR3 is 14 residues long. Trimming removed 6 bases from V and 6 bases from J, with 15 bases in between. DNA for the CDR3: TGTGCCAGCAGCCCCCCCGGGGGAGGAAACATTCAGTACTTC. Encoded protein: CASSPPGGGNIQYF.

The chain joins TRBV29-1 to TRBJ2-5; 11 bases are a match to TRBD1. J lost 5 bases, V lost 5 bases, and 10 bases had no gene match. Germline loops: CDR1 SQVTM, CDR2 ANQGSEA. The CDR3 totals 15 residues. CDR3 residues: CSVLFRDRGSETQYF. The CDR3 bases are TGCAGCGTTCTATTCCGGGACAGGGGGAGCGAGACCCAGTACTTC.

This clonotype was counted at least ten times. The rearrangement uses TRBV7-8 and TRBJ2-7; D not certain. Germline CDR1 and CDR2: SGHVS and FQNEAQ. This CDR3 spans 16 amino acids. V was cut by 0 bases and J by 0 bases, with 12 bases left in between. CDR3: CASSLAFALSSYEQYF. The CDR3 DNA reads TGTGCCAGCAGCTTAGCATTTGCACTGAGCTCCTACGAGCAGTACTTC.

This clonotype was seen a few times. V usage is TRBV7-2 and J usage is TRBJ1-6, with 9 bases identical to TRBD1. This CDR3 has 15 residues. Germline lookup yields CDR1 SGHTA and CDR2 FQGNSA. The V and J ends lost 3 bases and 5 bases, in that order; junction bases with no gene match: 2. CDR3 sequence (DNA): TGTGCCAGCAGCTTCTGGGACAGGGATAATTCACCCCTCCACTTT. This encodes CASSFWDRDNSPLHF.

The rearrangement uses TRBV4-1 and TRBJ2-7; 10 bases are shared with TRBD1. V dropped 3 bases and J dropped 7; count of bases not matched to a gene: 9. The V gene's germline CDR1 is MGHRA and CDR2 YSYEKL. This CDR3 spans 15 amino acids. The CDR3 DNA sequence: TGCGCCAGCAGCCAGGGGGACAGGGGCCCCTGGGAGCAGTACTTC. This translates into CASSQGDRGPWEQYF.

The J gene is TRBJ1-4, the V gene TRBV5-1; D perhaps matches TRBD1 (6 bases). Germline CDR1 reads SGHRS; CDR2 reads YFSETQ. There are 16 residues in the CDR3. Trimming removed 1 base from V and 5 bases from J, with 15 bases in between. The CDR3 region has the DNA TGCGCCAGCAGCTTGTCTGGGCGGGACAAAAATGAAAAACTGTTTTTT. Translating gives CASSLSGRDKNEKLFF.

This clonotype has a count of ten or more. V usage is TRBV5-1 and J usage is TRBJ2-7, with a possible D match to TRBD1 (6 bases). The CDR3 runs 16 residues. V shed 4 bases and J shed 9 bases, with 26 bases lying between them. In germline, CDR1 is SGHRS, CDR2 YFSETQ. The DNA of the CDR3 is TGCGCCAGCAGCGGACCTATAAGGGGGACCCTGGGGAGGCAGTACTTC. Residues: CASSGPIRGTLGRQYF.

The chain carries TRBV4-2 and TRBJ2-3, with 10 nucleotides matching TRBD2. In germline, CDR1 is LGHNA, CDR2 YNFKEQ. The ends lost 0 bases at V and 7 bases at J; junction bases unmatched: 4. The CDR3 is made up of 15 amino acids. This CDR3 is CASSQELAGFYTQYF. In DNA form, the CDR3 reads TGTGCCAGCAGCCAAGAACTAGCGGGGTTTTATACGCAGTATTTT.

This clonotype was detected a few times. The chain recombines TRBV28 with TRBJ2-5; D may match TRBD1 or TRBD2 (5 bases each). Germline V gene data show CDR1 as MDHEN and CDR2 as SYDVKM. The length of the CDR3 is 14 residues. V was shortened by 4 bases and J by 0 bases, with 9 bases between the two germline ends. The CDR3 DNA follows: TGTGCCAGCAGTTGGGGGAGCAACCAAGAGACCCAGTACTTC. Its translation: CASSWGSNQETQYF.

The table lists this clonotype with a few counts. This chain uses TRBV15 with TRBJ2-6, with a tentative D call TRBD2 (5 bases). Germline loops: CDR1 LNHNV, CDR2 YYDKDF (reference sequence). The CDR3 length is 17 residues. The germline V and J ends were trimmed by 6 bases and 0 bases, with 15 bases remaining between them. CDR3 sequence reads: CATSQRVLSSGANVLTF. The DNA of the CDR3 is TGTGCCACCAGTCAGAGGGTTTTAAGCTCTGGGGCCAACGTCCTGACTTTC.

This clonotype was seen repeatedly, ten times or more. The rearrangement links TRBV12-3 or TRBV12-4 to TRBJ1-3; 7 bases are a match to TRBD1. V shed 5 bases and J 0 bases; nucleotides not matched to a gene: 7. CDR3 length: 16 amino acids. The CDR3 loop is CASSPDRALSGNTIYF. The CDR3 DNA sequence: TGTGCCAGCAGTCCCGACAGGGCCCTCTCTGGAAACACCATATATTTT.

This clonotype was found a few times. The rearrangement joins TRBV28 to TRBJ1-5, with D possibly matching TRBD1 (5 bases). Germline CDR1 and CDR2: MDHEN and SYDVKM. Trimming cost V 8 bases and J 3 bases, with 11 bases left between them. The CDR3 has 13 residues. The CDR3: CASSDSYNQPQHF. CDR3 DNA: TGTGCCAGCTCTGACAGTTACAATCAGCCCCAGCATTTT.

The chain uses TRBV3-1 and TRBJ2-7; D gene uncertain. Trimming left V 1 base short and J 2 bases short, with 9 bases between. The CDR3 totals 14 residues. The germline V gene encodes CDR1 LGHDT and CDR2 YNNKEL (reference sequence). Here the CDR3 DNA reads TGTGCCAGCAGCCAAGGGGTCAGGACCTACGAGCAGTACTTC. Translating gives CASSQGVRTYEQYF.

The chain carries TRBV27 and TRBJ2-7; weak D call: TRBD2 (6 bases). This CDR3 is 15 amino acids long. With 0 bases removed from V and 2 bases from J, the gap between germline ends came to 11 bases. Germline V gives CDR1 MNHEY, CDR2 SMNVEV (reference sequence). Here the CDR3 DNA reads TGTGCCAGCAGTTTATCGGCGCGGGACCCCTACGAGCAGTACTTC. Its protein product is CASSLSARDPYEQYF.

V gene TRBV19 combines with J gene TRBJ2-1, with TRBD2 matching 9 bases. After removal of 7 bases from V and 3 bases from J, the junction contained 7 bases not matched to a gene. From germline, CDR1 is LNHDA and CDR2 SQIVND (reference sequence). CDR3 length equals 15 residues. The DNA for the CDR3 is TGTGCCAGTATTGACGCGCGGGAGGGCTACAATGAGCAGTTCTTC. Amino acids: CASIDAREGYNEQFF.

The chain uses TRBV7-6 and TRBJ2-7, with TRBD1 matching 9 bases. The CDR3 consists of 15 residues. Trimming at V came to 5 bases and at J to 1 base, leaving 6 bases not matched to a gene. Germline assignment: CDR1 SGHVS and CDR2 FNYEAQ. DNA of the CDR3: TGTGCCAGCAGCCTCGGGACAGGGACATCCTACGAGCAGTACTTC. Translating gives CASSLGTGTSYEQYF.

This rearrangement joins TRBV7-8 to TRBJ2-2; 7 bases fit TRBD2. This CDR3 is built from 19 residues. V shed 4 bases and J 3 bases; nucleotides not matched to a gene: 17. Germline CDR1 SGHVS, CDR2 FQNEAQ. Here the CDR3 reads CASSSAGAGRPLYTGELFF. Written as DNA, the CDR3 is TGTGCCAGCAGCTCCGCAGGAGCCGGGAGGCCCCTCTACACCGGGGAGCTGTTTTTT.

Only a few counts were recorded for this clonotype. The CDR3 DNA reads as TGTGCCAGCAGCTCTACCCCCGGGGGGGCTGATACGCAGTATTTT. Its translation is CASSSTPGGADTQYF. This rearrangement joins TRBV7-9 to TRBJ2-3; TRBD2 matches at 8 bases. The germline CDR1 and CDR2 sequences are SEHNR and FQNEAQ (reference sequence). The V and J ends lost 4 bases and 6 bases, in that order; junction bases with no gene match: 9. The CDR3 runs 15 residues. Combining the CDR3 with reference TRBV7-9 and TRBJ2-3 gives the whole variable domain DTGVSQNPRHKITKRGQNVTFRCDPISEHNRLYWYRQTLGQGPEFLTYFQNEAQLEKSRLLSDRFSAERPKGSFSTLEIQRTEQGDSAMYLCASSSTPGGADTQYFGPGTRLTVL.

V usage is TRBV15 and J usage is TRBJ1-1, with D unresolved. The CDR3 is 18 amino acids. Trimming took 0 bases from V and 0 from J, leaving 17 bases between them. The germline V gene has CDR1 LNHNV and CDR2 YYDKDF (reference sequence). The CDR3 loop is CATSRDWTAVDMNTEAFF. The CDR3 bases are TGTGCCACCAGCAGAGATTGGACGGCGGTTGATATGAACACTGAAGCTTTCTTT.

Only a few counts were recorded for this clonotype. The genes are TRBV27 and TRBJ2-7; D perhaps matches TRBD1 (5 bases). V was clipped by 0 bases and J by 3 bases, with 12 bases between them. The CDR3 has 15 amino acids. Germline V gene sequence: CDR1 MNHEY, CDR2 SMNVEV (reference sequence). The CDR3 here is CASSLSSGLGYEQYF. The CDR3 nucleotides read TGTGCCAGCAGTTTATCGTCAGGGTTGGGCTACGAGCAGTACTTC.

V is TRBV5-1 and J is TRBJ1-1; TRBD1 matches 8 bases. V shed 4 bases and J 0 bases; nucleotides not matched to a gene: 5. There are 15 residues in the CDR3. Germline V lookup: CDR1 SGHRS, CDR2 YFSETQ. CDR3 residues: CASSGQGAVNTEAFF. The CDR3 region has the DNA TGCGCCAGCAGCGGGCAGGGGGCAGTGAACACTGAAGCTTTCTTT. Complete variable domain (other parts from reference TRBV5-1 and TRBJ1-1): KAGVTQTPRYLIKTRGQQVTLSCSPISGHRSVSWYQQTPGQGLQFLFEYFSETQRNKGNFPGRFSGRQFSNSRSEMNVSTLELGDSALYLCASSGQGAVNTEAFFGQGTRLTVV.

This chain joins TRBV4-2 and TRBJ2-3; no clear D gene. V lost 2 bases to trimming and J lost 5 bases, with 8 bases between them. Germline V CDR1 and CDR2: LGHNA, YNFKEQ. This CDR3 is built from 13 residues. This chain's CDR3 is CASSQHARDTQYF. CDR3 DNA: TGTGCCAGCAGCCAACATGCCCGAGATACGCAGTATTTT.

The DNA of the CDR3 is TGTGCCACCAGCAGAGGTCCGGGACTAGCGGGGTACCAAGAGACCCAGTACTTC. It specifies CATSRGPGLAGYQETQYF. The chain carries TRBV15 and TRBJ2-5; 13 bases are shared with TRBD2. The CDR3 covers 18 residues. Germline trimming cut 1 base from V and 0 bases from J; bases unmatched to any gene: 5. Germline V gene data show CDR1 as LNHNV and CDR2 as YYDKDF (reference sequence).

The chain recombines TRBV28 with TRBJ2-7; D ambiguous. Trimming removed 4 bases from V and 3 bases from J, with 16 bases in between. Germline V gives CDR1 MDHEN, CDR2 SYDVKM. CDR3 length equals 15 residues. The CDR3: CASSYRAIEFYEQYF. DNA for the CDR3: TGTGCCAGCAGTTACCGGGCCATAGAGTTCTACGAGCAGTACTTC.

This clonotype came up a few times. The gene calls are TRBV5-1 and TRBJ2-1, with D perhaps matching TRBD1 (6 bases). Germline-derived CDR1 and CDR2 are SGHRS and YFSETQ. The CDR3 is 13 residues long. Trimming left V 5 bases short and J 7 bases short, with 13 bases between. CDR3 region: CASSWEQGNEQFF. The CDR3, as DNA: TGCGCCAGCAGTTGGGAGCAGGGGAATGAGCAGTTCTTC.